This TCR beta chain was sequenced during a study of cytomegalovirus exposure and HLA in healthy donors (dated 2017 in TCRdb). Background for the entire study: An earlier analysis of approximately 600 of the donors reported about 250 Gb of sequence data and roughly 100 million unique TCR beta sequences from about 179 million T cells. HLA typing covered class I and class II loci at four-digit resolution. Using immunosequencing, the study profiled T cell repertoires from 666 subjects and related those repertoires to cytomegalovirus serostatus. Besides the first cohort of 500 to 700 subjects, a separate validation cohort made up of 90 to 150 different subjects was used. Four to six DR-DQ haplotypes were handled as single units for association and clustering, since linkage in the cohort was strong. The study aimed to test whether signatures of past pathogen exposure could be identified by cataloging public T cell receptors. Of the approximately 400 genotyped donors, approximately 83% fell in the genetic ancestry cluster associated with self-reported Caucasian donors. On average, 235,054 unique TCR beta nucleotide sequences were sequenced per donor among about 400 genotyped donors of the cohort, with roughly 20% of those sequences being non-productive. To study patterns of TCR occurrence, a later analysis re-analyzed previously published TCR beta repertoires from 550 to 800 donors and added high-resolution HLA genotyping. To predict cytomegalovirus infection status, the study brought together high-throughput TCR immunosequencing, statistical association of individual TCRs with disease status, and machine learning. Typing coverage varied by locus: about 629-630 donors for A, B, C, DRB1 and DQB1; around 560 for DQA1; about 570 for DPA1; approximately 470 for DPB1. Rather than drawing on any new phenotypic data, the later analysis identified candidate immune exposures from TCR beta sequences and the way those sequences occurred across donors. About 330 gigabases of sequencing data and tens of millions of unique TCR sequences made up an early release that covered under 750 HLA-typed donors. Every discovery cohort repertoire had been produced on one sequencing platform. An earlier analysis of about 600 of the donors used high-throughput TCR beta sequencing to judge whether each TCR beta V gene segment behaved as functional or pseudogenic. In a later genetic analysis, genome-wide SNP genotypes for about three fifths of the roughly 670 donors were used, and that subset was treated as a discovery cohort. Alongside the repertoire data, information on donor age, sex, ethnicity and CMV serostatus was compiled.

The cohort consisted of fewer than 700 healthy bone marrow donors. All cohort members were sampled while nominally healthy, although unrecorded immune exposures were likely present. The donor tested CMV seronegative and was one of the 352 seronegative cohort members. A peripheral blood sample was provided by each donor, and peripheral blood mononuclear cells were used for TCR beta sequencing. The Qiagen DNeasy Blood Extraction Kit was used to extract genomic DNA from the blood cell samples. V and J are truncated by 5 bases and 6 bases respectively, leaving an intervening sequence of 15 bases. There are 14 amino acids in the CDR3, from cysteine to phenylalanine inclusive. Only CDR3 DNA remains: 42 bases, in frame from the first base. Via the germline V gene, CDR1 is SGHTA and CDR2 FQGTGA. Library method: the immunoSEQ multiplex PCR assay. For the multiplex PCR, a mixture combining 60 forward primers for TCR Vbeta segments and 13 reverse primers for TCR Jbeta segments was used. The CDR3 region of rearranged TCR beta genes was amplified from genomic DNA with a multiplex PCR assay. The Illumina HiSeq System was used to sequence the amplified TCR beta libraries as 87-base-pair reads. The study's own analysis went as follows. In a later analysis, 77 million or so unique TCR beta chains were counted across the roughly 610 repertoires, and approximately 11 million of these chains were shared by at least two donors. To remove PCR and sequencing errors, raw reads were error-corrected and collapsed into unique sequences using a nearest-neighbor algorithm that merged closely related sequences. To assign V, D and J gene segments, CDR3 sequences were aligned to IMGT reference sequences. For a sequence to be retained, a match of at least six nucleotides was required to both a V gene segment and a J gene segment. A rearrangement counted as productive if the CDR3 had no stop codons and remained in frame with V and J, and every other rearrangement counted as non-productive. Following IMGT convention, CDR3 was defined as the stretch from the second conserved V-encoded cysteine up to the conserved J-encoded phenylalanine. The earlier analysis of 500 to 600 of the donors excluded sequences that lacked an unambiguous match to a single V gene segment. In an earlier analysis of approximately 610 of the donors, V segments were called functional above 56.7% productive rearrangements and were called segregating when the between-donor standard deviation exceeded 5%. A statistical classification framework was built to diagnose cytomegalovirus status from the catalog of TCR beta chain sequences. V and J gene assignment, in a later analysis, came from comparing TCR nucleotide sequences with IMGT/GENE-DB human TR gene sequences. Using the TCRdist pipeline, a later analysis assigned CDR3 sequences along with most-parsimonious VDJ recombination scenarios. In a later analysis, each TCR beta chain was defined by its CDR3 amino acid sequence together with its V-gene family, and reads lacking a unique V-gene family were excluded. To address suspected cross-contamination and a sequencing artifact, a later analysis removed around 600 highly shared, low-generation-probability nucleotide sequences. In a later analysis, a clonal expansion index for each public chain was calculated from normalized within-repertoire ranks of inferred template counts. Generation probabilities in a later analysis came from a VDJ recombination model fitted to out-of-frame rearrangements, and those results were checked against IGoR. Hypergeometric tests were used in a later analysis to score TCR-TCR, TCR-HLA and TCR-CMV co-occurrence, with a repertoire-size bias correction applied to the TCR pairs. To estimate false discovery rates, a later analysis permuted the HLA or CMV assignments 20 times. In a later analysis, co-occurring TCRs were grouped using DBSCAN, and TCRdist sequence similarity was added for clustering within HLA-allele-positive subsets. Co-occurrence clustering excluded repertoires with fewer than 30,000 or more than 120,000 public chains, plus five with anomalous nucleotide sharing. TCRdb took this table from immuneACCESS and kept in-frame rearrangements with V and J called. Such tables lack part of the clones; where checked against another copy, unresolved V genes explain under half of the gap, and the rest is unexplained. For V, J and clone size, that table is used; D and trimming come from the DNA. The sample table contains roughly 200,000 clones; only one count was recorded for around 82% of them. The ten largest clones represent more than 2% of the sample.

Study-wide conclusions, independent of this receptor: The classifier was reported to diagnose cytomegalovirus status with high specificity and sensitivity in both the original cohort and the validation cohort. A further reported finding was that TCR beta sequences accurately predicted the HLA-A and HLA-B alleles for most subjects in the first cohort. The earlier analysis of some 560 of the donors excluded some 16 rarely observed V segments, including chromosome 9 orphons, because counts were too low. A few of the identified cytomegalovirus-associated TCR beta chains were confirmed in vitro to be specific for cytomegalovirus antigens. According to a later analysis, TCR association rates differed among HLA loci, with DRB1 alleles showing the most associated TCRs and HLA-C alleles showing the fewest. In an earlier analysis of around 600 of the donors, most TCR beta V segments were observed in productive rearrangements about 87% or about 30% of the time, broadly matching IMGT annotations. The authors suggested that the approach could potentially be extended to other disease states and immunological phenotypes. Across donors, most TCR sequences were observed very rarely, whereas some public TCRs were present in many individuals. A cluster of highly shared sequence variants was judged likely to be a technical artifact of the sequencing pipeline. In a later analysis, HLA-associated TCR beta chains were found to be more clonally expanded and to have lower generation probabilities than equally common non-associated chains. In this cohort, only TCR beta chains were sequenced, and detectable features were limited by the absence of alpha or paired-chain data. A total of 150 or so TCR beta chains were listed by the study as associated with cytomegalovirus. The only immune exposure information available for the cohort was CMV serostatus. Assigning TCR associations to individual alleles was difficult when HLA alleles, especially DR and DQ, strongly co-occurred. Because some donors lacked HLA typing at each locus, the association tests relied only on the typed subset. Some IMGT-functional V segments, including TRBV6-2 and TRBV6-3, could not be distinguished by the 87-base-pair reads and were therefore excluded. In a later analysis, most CMV-associated TCR beta chains were found to appear HLA-restricted, with HLA associations seemingly driven largely by CMV exposure. The presence/absence analyses assumed that sequencing depth was roughly uniform across donors, and that assumption may not be true. Correlated functional status among segregating V segments might reflect linkage disequilibrium, but an unknown experimental factor could not be ruled out. Compared with the 666-donor mean, donors in an Asian-associated ancestry cluster had fewer N-insertions in productive TCRs, according to a later genetic analysis. According to a later analysis, parvovirus B19, influenza, CMV and Epstein-Barr virus appeared linked to several top co-occurrence clusters. In a later analysis, 15,000 to 20,000 TCR beta sequences were associated with specific HLA alleles at a false discovery rate of 0.05. An association between a missense DCLRE1C variant and V-gene and J-gene trimming of TCR beta chains was found in a later genetic analysis and replicated in an independent cohort.

To note about this clone: Its antigen is unknown. Nothing much larger sits one base from this clone, and base qualities are not available.

This clonotype was sampled from a man in his 60s in good health and CMV-seronegative. The V and J segments used are TRBV7-3 and TRBJ2-3; the D region possibly corresponds to TRBD1 (6 bases align). The material sequenced was PBMCs. The CDR3 region: CASSQTGPGDTQYF. In nucleotide form, the sequence is TGTGCCAGCAGCCAGACAGGCCCTGGGGATACGCAGTATTTT.